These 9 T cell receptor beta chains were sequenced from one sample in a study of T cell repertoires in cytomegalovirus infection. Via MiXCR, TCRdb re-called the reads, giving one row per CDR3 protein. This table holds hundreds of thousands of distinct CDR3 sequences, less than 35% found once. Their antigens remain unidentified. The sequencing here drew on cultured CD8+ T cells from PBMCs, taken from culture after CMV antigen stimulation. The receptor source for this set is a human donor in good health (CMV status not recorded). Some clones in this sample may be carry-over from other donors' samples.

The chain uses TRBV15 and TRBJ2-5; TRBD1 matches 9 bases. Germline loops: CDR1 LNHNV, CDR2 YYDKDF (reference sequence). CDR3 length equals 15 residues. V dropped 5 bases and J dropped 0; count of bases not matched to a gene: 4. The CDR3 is CATSRRDRDQETQYF. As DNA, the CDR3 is TGTGCCACCAGCCGCCGGGACAGGGACCAAGAGACCCAGTACTTC.

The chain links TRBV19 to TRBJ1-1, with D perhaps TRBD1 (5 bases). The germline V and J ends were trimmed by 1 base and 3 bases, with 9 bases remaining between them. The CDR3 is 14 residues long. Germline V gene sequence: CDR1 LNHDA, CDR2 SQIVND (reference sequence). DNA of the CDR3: TGTGCCAGTAGTATAGTTGGCAGGGACACTGAAGCTTTCTTT. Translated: CASSIVGRDTEAFF.

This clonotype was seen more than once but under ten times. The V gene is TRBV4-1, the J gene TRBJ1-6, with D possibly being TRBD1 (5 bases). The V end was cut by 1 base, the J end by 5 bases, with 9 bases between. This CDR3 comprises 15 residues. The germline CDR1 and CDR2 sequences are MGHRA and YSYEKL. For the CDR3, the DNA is TGCGCCAGCAGCCAAGCAGGGTACCATAATTCACCCCTCCACTTT. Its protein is CASSQAGYHNSPLHF.

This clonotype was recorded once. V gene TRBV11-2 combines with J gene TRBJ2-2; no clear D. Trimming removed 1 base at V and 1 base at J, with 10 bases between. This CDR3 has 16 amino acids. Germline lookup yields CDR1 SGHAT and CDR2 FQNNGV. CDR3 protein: CASSLGFEVNTGELFF. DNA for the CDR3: TGTGCCAGCAGCTTAGGTTTTGAGGTGAACACCGGGGAGCTGTTTTTT.

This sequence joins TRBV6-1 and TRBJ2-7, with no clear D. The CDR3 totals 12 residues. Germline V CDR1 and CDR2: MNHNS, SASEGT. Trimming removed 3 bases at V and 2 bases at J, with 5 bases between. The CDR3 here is CASSDRPYEQYF. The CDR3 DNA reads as TGTGCCAGCAGTGACCGGCCCTACGAGCAGTACTTC.

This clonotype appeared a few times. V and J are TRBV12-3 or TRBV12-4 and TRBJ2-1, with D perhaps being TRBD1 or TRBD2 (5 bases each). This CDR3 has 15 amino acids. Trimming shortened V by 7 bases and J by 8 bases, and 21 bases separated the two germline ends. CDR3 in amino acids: CASNSGDPRVYEQFF. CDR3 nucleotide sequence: TGTGCCAGCAACTCCGGGGACCCGCGGGTCTATGAGCAGTTCTTC.

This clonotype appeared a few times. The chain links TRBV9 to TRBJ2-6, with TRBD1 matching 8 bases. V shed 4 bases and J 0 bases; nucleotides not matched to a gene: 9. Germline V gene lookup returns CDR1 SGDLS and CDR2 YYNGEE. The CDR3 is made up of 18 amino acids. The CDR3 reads CASSSSGQAFSGANVLTF. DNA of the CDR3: TGTGCCAGCAGCAGCTCGGGACAGGCGTTCTCTGGGGCCAACGTCCTGACTTTC.

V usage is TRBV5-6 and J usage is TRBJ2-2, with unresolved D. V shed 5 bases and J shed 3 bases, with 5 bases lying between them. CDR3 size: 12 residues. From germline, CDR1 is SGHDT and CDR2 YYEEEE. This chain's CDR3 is CASRVYTGELFF. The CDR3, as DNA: TGTGCCAGCAGGGTCTACACCGGGGAGCTGTTTTTT.

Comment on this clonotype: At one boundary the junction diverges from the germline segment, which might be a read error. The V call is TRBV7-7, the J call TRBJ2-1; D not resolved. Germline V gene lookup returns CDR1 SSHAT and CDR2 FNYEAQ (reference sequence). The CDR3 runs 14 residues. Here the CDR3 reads CASSPNWGYNEQFF. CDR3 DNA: TGTGCTAGCAGCCCCAATTGGGGCTACAATGAGCAGTTCTTC.